Detailed here is one T cell receptor (beta chain). The sample originates from a study of blood T cell repertoires in COVID-19. Sequencing was performed with immunoSEQ multiplex PCR; in TCRdb, only in-frame clones are kept and a portion is missing. The sample has about 160,000 clones, approximately 80% seen once. Germline V gene data show CDR1 as SGHVS and CDR2 as FNYEAQ. The CDR3 length is 15 residues. The V and J ends lost 2 bases and 4 bases respectively, with 12 bases between them. Assignments of participants to cohorts depended upon their own reported clinical history. The chain combines TRBV7-6 with TRBJ1-3; D may be TRBD1 (6 bases). The specimen was PBMCs or T cells enriched from blood (not recorded which). The TCR was taken from a middle-aged man who had recovered from COVID-19. CDR3 DNA sequence: TGTGCCAGCAGCTTAAACAGGGCCTCCGGAAACACCATATATTTT. Translated: CASSLNRASGNTIYF.